This TCR beta chain was sequenced in a study of blood T cell repertoires in COVID-19. About the research overall: The origin of the acute and convalescent COVID-19 samples was the United States, Italy and Spain. The cDNA or gDNA used as material had been derived from T cells, B-cell-depleted T cells, or PBMCs.

The germline CDR1 and CDR2 sequences are LNHDA and SQIVND (reference sequence). V shed 0 bases, J shed 10 bases, and the junction held 0 bases outside the gene matches. The CDR3 runs to 13 residues. In the original processing: Using reference gene primer amplification, nucleated cell counts were estimated. The repertoire was sequenced with immunoSEQ multiplex PCR; TCRdb's copy has only in-frame clones and lacks some. Clone size and V and J calls were adopted from that table, with D and trimming inferred from the DNA. The repertoire holds under 150,000 clones, with about 88% as singletons. The sequenced sample was peripheral blood. The receptor was derived from an elderly woman with acute or convalescent COVID-19. The chain carries TRBV19 and TRBJ2-1; 10 positions match TRBD2. The CDR3 DNA reads TGTGCCAGTAGTATAGAGACTAGCGGGGAGCAGTTCTTC. As protein: CASSIETSGEQFF.